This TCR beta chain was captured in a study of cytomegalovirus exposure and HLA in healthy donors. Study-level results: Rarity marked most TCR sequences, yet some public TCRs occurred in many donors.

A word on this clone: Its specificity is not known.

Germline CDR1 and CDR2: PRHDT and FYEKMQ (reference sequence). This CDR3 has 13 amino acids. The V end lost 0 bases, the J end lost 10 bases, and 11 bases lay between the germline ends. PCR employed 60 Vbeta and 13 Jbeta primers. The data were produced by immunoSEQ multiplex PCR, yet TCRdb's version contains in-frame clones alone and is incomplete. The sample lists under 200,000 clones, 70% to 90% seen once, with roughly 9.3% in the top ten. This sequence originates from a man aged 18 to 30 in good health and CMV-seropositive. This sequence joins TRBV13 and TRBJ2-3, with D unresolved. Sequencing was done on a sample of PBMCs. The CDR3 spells CASSLGQTGSQYF. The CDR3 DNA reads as TGTGCCAGCAGCTTAGGCCAGACTGGCTCGCAGTATTTT.